This passage covers 20 T cell receptor beta chains from one sample sequenced in a study of blood T cell repertoires in COVID-19. This table comes from immunoSEQ multiplex PCR, and its TCRdb copy is limited to in-frame clones, with some not included. The table records about 240,000 clones, roughly four fifths of them present only once. The specimen sequenced was peripheral blood. These receptors originate from a woman aged 60 to 75 with active or convalescent COVID-19.

Only a few counts were recorded for this clone. The CDR3 reads CASSLVRNYGYTF. The DNA of the CDR3 is TGTGCCAGCAGCTTGGTTCGGAACTATGGCTACACCTTC. V usage is TRBV5-5 and J usage is TRBJ1-2; D call uncertain. Trimming took 0 bases from V and 2 from J, leaving 5 bases between them. CDR1 is SGHKS, CDR2 YYEKEE, per germline (reference sequence). The CDR3 contains 13 residues.

This chain connects TRBV10-3 to TRBJ1-1; tentative D call: TRBD1 (5 bases). Germline V gives CDR1 ENHRY, CDR2 SYGVKD. V dropped 4 bases and J dropped 4 bases, with 13 bases sitting between them. The length of the CDR3 is 14 residues. The CDR3 DNA follows: TGTGCCATCAGTGCTGGGGGGGGAGGCACTGAAGCTTTCTTT. The encoded protein is CAISAGGGGTEAFF.

V and J are TRBV24-1 and TRBJ1-5; D may be TRBD1 (6 bases). The CDR3 has 13 residues. The germline CDR1 and CDR2 sequences are KGHDR and SFDVKD. Trimming cost V 1 base and J 7 bases, with 7 bases left between them. The CDR3 protein is CATSDFRGQPQHF. Written as DNA, the CDR3 is TGTGCCACCAGTGATTTCAGGGGCCAGCCCCAGCATTTT.

Only a few counts were recorded for this clone. J is TRBJ2-5 and V is TRBV6-6; TRBD2 matches at 11 bases. This CDR3 is 17 amino acids long. The germline gives CDR1 MNHNY, CDR2 SVGAGI (reference sequence). Germline trimming cut 5 bases from V and 1 base from J; bases unmatched to any gene: 9. The CDR3: CASSPGTSGKVQETQYF. The CDR3 region has the DNA TGTGCCAGCAGTCCCGGGACTAGCGGAAAGGTCCAAGAGACCCAGTACTTC.

This chain uses TRBV6-5 with TRBJ1-5; 8 bases are shared with TRBD1. Germline lookup yields CDR1 MNHEY and CDR2 SVGAGI. Trimming cost V 7 bases and J 3 bases; bases outside gene matches: 8. This CDR3 spans 15 amino acids. DNA for the CDR3: TGTGCCAGCACTGTAGACAGGGGTGACAATCAGCCCCAGCATTTT. This codes for CASTVDRGDNQPQHF.

The CDR3 DNA follows: TGTGCCAGCAGCTTTTCTCGGCAGGGGGCTTACTATGGCTACACCTTC. It is translated as CASSFSRQGAYYGYTF. The chain is built from TRBV7-9 and TRBJ1-2, with TRBD1 matching over 8 bases. The V and J ends lost 3 bases and 3 bases, in that order; junction bases with no gene match: 9. Looked up from germline, CDR1 is SEHNR and CDR2 is FQNEAQ (reference sequence). The CDR3 totals 16 residues.

The V and J genes are TRBV10-1 and TRBJ1-2; 9 nucleotides line up with TRBD1. The CDR3 consists of 12 residues. Germline values: CDR1 WNHNN, CDR2 SYGVQD (reference sequence). Trimming took 6 bases from V and 8 from J; bases not matched to a gene: 4. Here the CDR3 reads CASRRTGDGYTF. CDR3 coding DNA: TGCGCCAGCAGGAGGACAGGGGACGGCTACACCTTC.

The chain links TRBV7-9 to TRBJ2-6, with TRBD1 identical over 7 bases. V trimming: 0 bases; J trimming: 2 bases; junction bases outside the gene matches: 4. This CDR3 is 17 amino acids long. Per germline, CDR1 SEHNR and CDR2 FQNEAQ (reference sequence). CDR3: CASSLADTGAGANVLTF. The DNA of the CDR3 is TGTGCCAGCAGCTTAGCGGACACAGGGGCTGGGGCCAACGTCCTGACTTTC.

J is TRBJ2-1 and V is TRBV27; 7 positions agree with TRBD1. Germline assignment: CDR1 MNHEY and CDR2 SMNVEV (reference sequence). This CDR3 contains 16 residues. V lost 4 bases and J lost 0; bases outside the gene matches: 6. The DNA for the CDR3 is TGTGCCAGCAGTTCGGAACAGGGGAGCTCCTACAATGAGCAGTTCTTC. As protein: CASSSEQGSSYNEQFF.

V is TRBV5-6 and J is TRBJ1-2; D is possibly TRBD1 (6 bases). The length of the CDR3 is 14 residues. V was pared by 3 bases and J by 4 bases, with 13 bases between. Germline V gene lookup returns CDR1 SGHDT and CDR2 YYEEEE. CDR3 protein: CASSSGQWPYGYTF. The CDR3 bases are TGTGCCAGCAGCTCAGGACAGTGGCCCTATGGCTACACCTTC.

This clone was counted a few times. This sequence joins TRBV5-1 and TRBJ1-2; D possibly corresponds to TRBD1 (5 bases). CDR1 SGHRS and CDR2 YFSETQ come from the germline V gene. CDR3 length equals 13 residues. Trimming cost V 5 bases and J 8 bases, with 16 bases left between them. CDR3 DNA sequence: TGCGCCAGCAGTATAGGGGCGAACGAAGGCTACACCTTC. This translates into CASSIGANEGYTF.

The chain couples TRBV5-1 to TRBJ1-6, with a weak D call TRBD1 (5 bases). The CDR3 consists of 17 residues. The ends were cut back, 4 bases at V and 9 bases at J, with 23 bases in the middle. Germline values: CDR1 SGHRS, CDR2 YFSETQ. The CDR3 DNA is TGCGCCAGCAGCCAGGTGAGGACGGGGGAATACAGTTCACCCCTCCACTTT. Amino acid sequence: CASSQVRTGEYSSPLHF.

The count of this clone is one. The chain couples TRBV4-3 to TRBJ1-2, with TRBD1 matching 8 bases. CDR1 and CDR2 from the germline V gene are LGHNA and YSLEER. V gave up 0 bases and J gave up 2 bases; unmatched junction bases: 2. The CDR3 extends over 15 amino acids. The CDR3 spells CASSQDPGGNYGYTF. As DNA, the CDR3 is TGCGCCAGCAGCCAAGACCCAGGGGGCAACTATGGCTACACCTTC.

The chain has TRBV2 and TRBJ1-2; no definite D call. The CDR3 is 14 amino acids. Germline values: CDR1 SNHLY, CDR2 FYNNEI. Deletions cut 8 bases from V and 0 bases from J, with 13 bases between. The CDR3 sequence: CASSPPHANYGYTF. DNA of the CDR3: TGTGCCAGCTCCCCCCCACATGCTAACTATGGCTACACCTTC.

This chain links TRBV3-1 (or the pseudogene TRBV3-2) with TRBJ1-5; 12 bases are shared with TRBD1. The V gene end was trimmed by 2 bases and the J gene end by 5 bases; junction bases not matched to a gene: 4. The CDR3 is made up of 16 amino acids. Germline V lookup: CDR1 LGHDT, CDR2 YNNKEL (reference sequence). CDR3 sequence: CASSQRDRGPHQPQHF. The DNA of the CDR3 is TGTGCCAGCAGCCAAAGGGACAGGGGGCCCCATCAGCCCCAGCATTTT.

This chain uses TRBV18 with TRBJ1-1; D is unclear. V lost 3 bases and J lost 1, with 12 bases in between. CDR1 and CDR2 (germline): KGHSH, LQKENI. The CDR3 is 15 residues long. DNA of the CDR3: TGTGCCAGCTCACCGGCCGCCCGGGGGAACACTGAAGCTTTCTTT. Its protein product is CASSPAARGNTEAFF.

The chain combines TRBV20-1 with TRBJ2-3; weak D call: TRBD2 (6 bases). Trimming removed 3 bases from V and 2 bases from J, with 12 bases in between. The V gene's germline CDR1 is DFQATT and CDR2 SNEGSKA (reference sequence). The CDR3 loop spans 14 amino acids. The CDR3 DNA sequence: TGCAGTGCTAGTCGGCGGGGCCCCACAGATACGCAGTATTTT. Translating gives CSASRRGPTDTQYF.

The CDR3 is CASSPPGLAGNTQYF. The CDR3 DNA sequence: TGTGCCAGCAGCCCTCCGGGACTAGCGGGGAATACGCAGTATTTT. The chain recombines TRBV6-2 or TRBV6-3 with TRBJ2-3, with 13 bases matching TRBD2. The CDR3 is 15 amino acids. V trimming: 6 bases; J trimming: 7 bases; junction bases outside the gene matches: 7. CDR1 MNHEY and CDR2 SVGEGT come from the germline V gene.

The rearrangement joins TRBV30 to TRBJ2-7, with TRBD1 as a possible D gene (6 bases). This CDR3 contains 14 residues. Trimming stripped 3 bases from V and 2 bases from J, with 14 bases between. Germline CDR1 and CDR2: GTSNPN and SVGIG (reference sequence). CDR3 loop: CAWRGAGNTYEQYF. The CDR3 DNA sequence: TGTGCCTGGAGGGGGGCAGGGAATACCTACGAGCAGTACTTC.

V is TRBV7-3 and J is TRBJ1-1, with 8 bases fitting TRBD1. The CDR3 is 13 amino acids. Trimming at V came to 6 bases and at J to 6 bases, leaving 6 bases not matched to a gene. Germline V gene sequence: CDR1 SGHTA, CDR2 FQGTGA. CDR3 nucleotide sequence: TGTGCCAGCAGTTACCAGGGGGCCGCTGAAGCTTTCTTT. Encoded protein: CASSYQGAAEAFF.